This T cell receptor beta chain stems from a study of T-cell memory formation after mild COVID-19. Study observations and caveats: A balance of CD4 and CD8 characterized clones contracting day 15 to 85, whereas later expanders leaned CD4+. Largely, contracting CD4+ clones fell within CM and EM, and contracting CD8+ clones within EMRA. SARS-CoV-2 specificity of second-wave clones peaking day 37 was unconfirmed.

Losses at the gene ends were 4 bases for V and 5 bases for J; bases not matched to a gene: 12. The CDR3 sequence is 18 residues long. Germline lookup yields CDR1 MGHRA and CDR2 YSYEKL. Constant-segment primers were used for 5'RACE, and the resulting TCR alpha and TCR beta cDNA libraries carried sample barcodes and UMIs. TCRdb ran MiXCR on the 5' RACE reads and lists one entry per CDR3 protein. There are under 110,000 distinct CDR3 sequences in the sample; 9.5% to 15% occur only once, and about 27% lies in the top ten. Notes on this clonotype: The antigen is unknown.

The rearrangement joins TRBV4-1 to TRBJ2-2, with 11 bases fitting TRBD1. The sequenced sample was PBMCs or a T cell subset sorted from them (not recorded which). This clonotype was obtained from an adult woman who had mild COVID-19 (a few samples of this study predate the infection). Cell type and time point are not known. Written as DNA, the CDR3 is TGCGCCAGCAGCCTCCCAGGAGTGGGACAGGGGGTAACCGGGGAGCTGTTTTTT. As protein: CASSLPGVGQGVTGELFF.